The clone carrying this TCR beta chain was seen repeatedly, ten times or more. This sample was taken from a study of T-cell reconstitution after alpha-beta-depleted transplantation in children. This CDR3 is built from 14 residues. Germline V gives CDR1 SGHTA, CDR2 FQGNSA. Trimming left V 5 bases short and J 0 bases short, with 8 bases between. The authors prepared the TCRbeta library with unique molecular identifiers. In TCRdb, the PCR reads were re-called with MiXCR into one record per CDR3 protein. The sample includes about 830,000 distinct CDR3 sequences, about 15% of them seen just once. The chain employs TRBV7-2 and TRBJ2-1; D gene ambiguous. This specimen was PBMCs, mostly from graft donor cells, taken 360 days after TCRalphabeta/CD19-depleted stem cell transplant. The sequence was collected from a male patient between 10 and 17 years old who had a stem cell transplant for acute lymphoblastic leukemia, so the T cells may come from the graft donor. The CDR3 loop reads CASSRRDSYNEQFF. For the CDR3, the DNA is TGTGCCAGCAGCCGAAGGGACTCCTACAATGAGCAGTTCTTC. Based on the CDR3 plus reference TRBV7-2 and TRBJ2-1, the full variable domain is GAGVSQSPSNKVTEKGKDVELRCDPISGHTALYWYRQSLGQGLEFLIYFQGNSAPDKSGLPSDRFSAERTGGSVSTLTIQRTQQEDSAVYLCASSRRDSYNEQFFGPGTRLTVL.